This TCR beta chain was recorded in a study of cytomegalovirus exposure and HLA in healthy donors. Comment on this clone: The target antigen is unknown. This likely traces to a read error, being one base from a far larger clone.

The PCR employed 60 Vbeta primers together with 13 Jbeta primers. Sequenced by immunoSEQ multiplex PCR; TCRdb stores in-frame clones only, minus some. The sample yields around 160,000 clones, roughly 79% seen once. V dropped 8 bases and J dropped 7; count of bases not matched to a gene: 14. The length of the CDR3 is 15 residues. The V gene's germline CDR1 is MNHEY and CDR2 SMNVEV (reference sequence). The study, taken as a whole, reports: Presence/absence analysis assumed near-uniform sequencing depth across donors. Roughly 170 TCR beta chains were listed as cytomegalovirus-associated.

The TCR comes from a middle-aged woman in good health and CMV-seropositive. The rearrangement uses TRBV27 and TRBJ1-2, with 9 bases lining up with TRBD1. The source material was PBMCs. In DNA form, the CDR3 reads TGTGCCAGCCAGTTCCCGGCGGGACAGGGTCGTGGCTACACCTTC. Protein sequence: CASQFPAGQGRGYTF.